The TCR beta chain under discussion was sequenced for a study of blood T cell repertoires in COVID-19. Study-wide background: The cDNA or gDNA used as material had been derived from T cells, B-cell-depleted T cells, or PBMCs.

This clone occurred once. The germline gives CDR1 LNHDA, CDR2 SQIVND (reference sequence). Trimming cost V 9 bases and J 5 bases; bases outside gene matches: 10. The CDR3 totals 14 residues. Method: immunoSEQ multiplex PCR; TCRdb's copy keeps in-frame clones and lacks some. The table has roughly 100,000 clones, 77% seen once. The sequencing sample was made of peripheral blood. The chain combines TRBV19 with TRBJ2-3; TRBD2 aligns across 8 bases. The TCR comes from a woman of 80 years or more with acute or convalescent COVID-19. CDR3 in amino acids: CASRGGLVGDTQYF. In DNA, the CDR3 is TGTGCCAGCCGGGGGGGACTAGTTGGAGATACGCAGTATTTT.